Below, 31 T cell receptor beta chains from the same sample are listed, as sequenced in a study of cytomegalovirus exposure and HLA in healthy donors. Only in-frame clones appear in the TCRdb table, and some are missing; sequencing was by immunoSEQ multiplex PCR. The data contain approximately 150,000 clones, 85% of them singletons. Sequences were obtained from PBMCs. The receptors come from a man aged 30-40 years in good health and CMV-seropositive.

V gene TRBV27 combines with J gene TRBJ1-3; D call uncertain. Germline loops: CDR1 MNHEY, CDR2 SMNVEV (reference sequence). CDR3 length: 17 residues. V lost 5 bases and J 0 bases, leaving 17 bases between the germline ends. CDR3 protein: CASSPHGFRGSGNTIYF. The CDR3, as DNA: TGTGCCAGCAGTCCACATGGGTTCCGCGGCTCTGGAAACACCATATATTTT.

This clone was observed a few times. The chain is built from TRBV6-6 and TRBJ1-1, with 8 bases that match TRBD1. CDR1 and CDR2 (germline): MNHNY, SVGAGI (reference sequence). CDR3 size: 14 residues. With 7 bases clipped from V and 4 bases from J, the junction kept 8 bases outside the gene matches. The CDR3 DNA sequence: TGTGCCAGCAAGACGGGACAGGCGAGCACTGAAGCTTTCTTT. It yields the protein CASKTGQASTEAFF.

The chain joins TRBV25-1 to TRBJ2-7; 8 positions agree with TRBD1. The CDR3 loop spans 15 amino acids. Trimming took 6 bases from V and 4 from J; bases not matched to a gene: 11. The germline V gene has CDR1 MGHDK and CDR2 SYGVNS. The CDR3 is CASRGPDRVNYEQYF. DNA for the CDR3: TGTGCCAGCAGGGGTCCGGACAGGGTTAATTACGAGCAGTACTTC.

The chain is built from TRBV6-6 and TRBJ2-5; D perhaps matches TRBD1 (5 bases). CDR3 length: 15 amino acids. V shed 0 bases and J shed 4 bases, with 12 bases lying between them. Per the germline V gene, CDR1 is MNHNY and CDR2 is SVGAGI (reference sequence). The CDR3, as DNA: TGTGCCAGCAGTTACTCGAGCCCAAGGGGAGAGACCCAGTACTTC. It codes for CASSYSSPRGETQYF.

The V call is TRBV14, the J call TRBJ2-7; perhaps TRBD2 as D (5 bases). The ends were cut back, 1 base at V and 4 bases at J, with 11 bases in the middle. Per germline, CDR1 SGHDN and CDR2 FVKESK. This CDR3 region has 14 residues. CDR3 nucleotides: TGTGCCAGCAGCCAAGTGAATAGCGATTACGAGCAGTACTTC. Translated, it gives CASSQVNSDYEQYF.

The chain recombines TRBV9 with TRBJ2-1; TRBD1 matches at 9 bases. This CDR3 is 17 amino acids long. Unmatched junction bases numbered 15, after V lost 2 bases and J lost 9 bases. The germline CDR1 and CDR2 sequences are SGDLS and YYNGEE. CDR3 DNA: TGTGCCAGCAGCGTCATGCCCGCGGGACAGGGATTACGTGAGCAGTTCTTC. It codes for CASSVMPAGQGLREQFF.

This clone came up once. This chain connects TRBV7-2 to TRBJ2-7, with a weak D call TRBD1 (6 bases). Germline CDR1 is SGHTA and CDR2 is FQGNSA. The V and J ends lost 5 bases and 0 bases respectively, with 11 bases between them. The CDR3 is made up of 14 amino acids. The CDR3 nucleotides are TGTGCCAGCAGCCAGAGACAGGCCTCCTACGAGCAGTACTTC. Its protein product is CASSQRQASYEQYF.

The chain employs TRBV18 and TRBJ1-5; 8 bases match TRBD1. The CDR3 totals 17 residues. Looked up from germline, CDR1 is KGHSH and CDR2 is LQKENI. V shed 0 bases, J shed 6 bases, and the junction held 10 bases outside the gene matches. The CDR3 protein is CASSPPQSGGMSQPQHF. CDR3 bases: TGTGCCAGCTCACCACCTCAATCAGGGGGCATGAGTCAGCCCCAGCATTTT.

The genes are TRBV29-1 and TRBJ2-7, with 7 nucleotides matching TRBD1. Trimming took 6 bases from V and 7 from J; bases not matched to a gene: 12. The CDR3 extends over 13 amino acids. Germline lookup yields CDR1 SQVTM and CDR2 ANQGSEA. The CDR3 reads CSVGRTGRGEQYF. The CDR3, as DNA: TGCAGCGTGGGAAGGACAGGCCGCGGGGAGCAGTACTTC.

This chain uses TRBV27 with TRBJ2-2; 10 nucleotides agree with TRBD1. Germline V gene lookup returns CDR1 MNHEY and CDR2 SMNVEV (reference sequence). The CDR3 length is 16 residues. The ends lost 4 bases at V and 9 bases at J; junction bases unmatched: 11. CDR3 loop: CASSWRDRGGLRELFF. As DNA, the CDR3 is TGTGCCAGCAGTTGGCGGGACAGGGGAGGTCTTAGGGAGCTGTTTTTT.

This clone was recorded once. V usage is TRBV18 and J usage is TRBJ2-3, with D possibly matching TRBD1 (5 bases). The germline CDR1 and CDR2 sequences are KGHSH and LQKENI. V was shortened by 0 bases and J by 1 base, with 11 bases between the two germline ends. This CDR3 contains 16 residues. CDR3 in amino acids: CASSPPKGSGTDTQYF. In DNA, the CDR3 is TGTGCCAGCTCACCACCGAAGGGGTCGGGCACAGATACGCAGTATTTT.

This sequence joins TRBV30 and TRBJ2-1; TRBD2 might be the D (6 bases). CDR1 and CDR2 (germline): GTSNPN, SVGIG (reference sequence). The length of the CDR3 is 15 residues. V was pared by 1 base and J by 10 bases, with 20 bases between. CDR3 coding DNA: TGTGCCTGGAGTGGGAGGGTGACCTCGTCCCCGGAGCAGTTCTTC. It encodes CAWSGRVTSSPEQFF. Variable domain in full (rest from reference TRBV30 and TRBJ2-1): SQTIHQWPATLVQPVGSPLSLECTVEGTSNPNLYWYRQAAGRGLQLLFYSVGIGQISSEVPQNLSASRPQDRQFILSSKKLLLSDSGFYLCAWSGRVTSSPEQFFGPGTRLTVL.

V gene TRBV7-2 combines with J gene TRBJ1-5; 7 nucleotides agree with TRBD1. CDR1 and CDR2 from the germline V gene are SGHTA and FQGNSA. The junction had 10 bases not matched to a gene; V was cut back by 5 bases and J by 6 bases. The CDR3 covers 15 residues. Here the CDR3 DNA reads TGTGCCAGCAGCACCGAGACAGGGTACGGTCAGCCCCAGCATTTT. It encodes CASSTETGYGQPQHF.

This chain joins TRBV29-1 and TRBJ2-5; no reliable D call. The CDR3 has 12 residues. CDR1 and CDR2 (germline): SQVTM, ANQGSEA. Trimming took 4 bases from V and 3 from J, leaving 9 bases between them. CDR3 region: CSVVHSKETQYF. CDR3 in DNA: TGCAGCGTTGTCCACAGTAAAGAGACCCAGTACTTC.

The rearrangement joins TRBV4-1 to TRBJ1-2, with a weak D call TRBD1 (5 bases). The CDR3 has 13 residues. Germline lookup yields CDR1 MGHRA and CDR2 YSYEKL. Trimming stripped 3 bases from V and 4 bases from J, with 9 bases between. In DNA form, the CDR3 reads TGCGCCAGCAGCCACGACAGTTTCTATGGCTACACCTTC. It translates to CASSHDSFYGYTF.

The J gene is TRBJ2-7, the V gene TRBV29-1; tentatively, D is TRBD1 (6 bases). With 7 bases removed from V and 1 base from J, the gap between germline ends came to 11 bases. CDR1 SQVTM and CDR2 ANQGSEA come from the germline V gene. The CDR3 contains 12 residues. The CDR3 nucleotides read TGCAGCGCGGTACAGGGATCCTACGAGCAGTACTTC. Protein product: CSAVQGSYEQYF.

This clone was seen only once. The chain joins TRBV9 to TRBJ2-7; 7 nucleotides match TRBD1. This CDR3 comprises 12 residues. The V gene end was trimmed by 3 bases and the J gene end by 5 bases; junction bases not matched to a gene: 2. Germline lookup yields CDR1 SGDLS and CDR2 YYNGEE. This CDR3 is CASSAQGNEQYF. DNA of the CDR3: TGTGCCAGCAGCGCACAGGGGAACGAGCAGTACTTC.

This chain links TRBV15 with TRBJ2-7, with 7 bases matching TRBD2. Germline V gene lookup returns CDR1 LNHNV and CDR2 YYDKDF (reference sequence). V shed 5 bases and J 3 bases; nucleotides not matched to a gene: 10. The CDR3 is 15 residues long. The CDR3 sequence is CATSRQRAGVYEQYF. The CDR3 region has the DNA TGTGCCACCAGCCGACAGCGGGCGGGGGTCTACGAGCAGTACTTC.

V is TRBV5-1 and J is TRBJ2-7; D ambiguous. CDR1 and CDR2 (germline): SGHRS, YFSETQ. Trimming stripped 5 bases from V and 9 bases from J, with 12 bases between. The CDR3 runs to 11 residues. CDR3 nucleotide sequence: TGCGCCAGCAGTTCGCAGGCCGGGCAGTACTTC. Encoded protein: CASSSQAGQYF. The variable domain in full, completed from reference TRBV5-1 and TRBJ2-7, reads KAGVTQTPRYLIKTRGQQVTLSCSPISGHRSVSWYQQTPGQGLQFLFEYFSETQRNKGNFPGRFSGRQFSNSRSEMNVSTLELGDSALYLCASSSQAGQYFGPGTRLTVT.

The chain is built from TRBV19 and TRBJ1-6; D gene ambiguous. Deletions cut 1 base from V and 3 bases from J, with 19 bases between. Germline assignment: CDR1 LNHDA and CDR2 SQIVND (reference sequence). The CDR3 is made up of 19 amino acids. CDR3 nucleotides: TGTGCCAGTAGTATAGGGGCACAGAGCCGACCCATCTATAATTCACCCCTCCACTTT. Encoded protein: CASSIGAQSRPIYNSPLHF.

The chain combines TRBV4-3 with TRBJ2-1; 12 bases align to TRBD2. CDR3 size: 17 residues. Germline values: CDR1 LGHNA, CDR2 YSLEER. After removal of 2 bases from V and 4 bases from J, the junction contained 6 bases not matched to a gene. The chain's CDR3 is CASSQQTSGGIYNEQFF. CDR3 nucleotides: TGCGCCAGCAGCCAACAAACTAGCGGGGGGATTTACAATGAGCAGTTCTTC.

The chain combines TRBV5-6 with TRBJ2-5, with TRBD2 matching 11 bases. Losses at the gene ends were 5 bases for V and 5 bases for J; bases not matched to a gene: 11. The CDR3 loop spans 16 amino acids. Germline CDR1 reads SGHDT; CDR2 reads YYEEEE. This CDR3 is CASRSRLAGSVETQYF. DNA of the CDR3: TGTGCCAGCAGATCTAGACTAGCGGGGAGTGTCGAGACCCAGTACTTC.

The V call is TRBV5-8, the J call TRBJ1-1; 8 bases match TRBD1. The CDR3 spans 14 residues. Germline CDR1 and CDR2: SGHTS and YDEGEE. Trimming removed 4 bases from V and 4 bases from J; junction bases left unmatched: 6. CDR3 residues: CASSRQGSSTEAFF. The CDR3 bases are TGTGCCAGCAGCCGACAGGGGTCTAGCACTGAAGCTTTCTTT.

This chain uses TRBV9 with TRBJ1-1; TRBD1 is a possible D gene (5 bases). CDR1 is SGDLS and CDR2 is YYNGEE in the germline V gene. This CDR3 region has 15 residues. The V end was cut by 3 bases, the J end by 0 bases, with 12 bases between. CDR3 DNA: TGTGCCAGCAGCGACGGGCCGGGGGTGAACACTGAAGCTTTCTTT. It encodes CASSDGPGVNTEAFF.

A single count supports this clone. V usage is TRBV6-4 and J usage is TRBJ2-3; the match to TRBD2 covers 9 bases. Germline values: CDR1 MRHNA, CDR2 SNTAGT. V dropped 6 bases and J dropped 2; count of bases not matched to a gene: 3. This CDR3 is built from 14 residues. CDR3 DNA sequence: TGTGCCAGCAGCCGACTAGCGGACACAGATACGCAGTATTTT. This gives the protein CASSRLADTDTQYF.

The chain combines TRBV6-5 with TRBJ2-7, with 7 nucleotides matching TRBD2. This CDR3 is 14 amino acids long. Germline values: CDR1 MNHEY, CDR2 SVGAGI. J was trimmed by 3 bases and V by 2 bases; bases with no gene match: 4. As DNA, the CDR3 is TGTGCCAGCAGTTACCTGGAGCGGGGCTACGAGCAGTACTTC. Its translation is CASSYLERGYEQYF.

This clone was seen more than once but under ten times. This sequence joins TRBV6-1 and TRBJ1-2, with D tentatively TRBD1 (5 bases). V was clipped by 6 bases and J by 3 bases, with 17 bases between them. This CDR3 spans 15 amino acids. Germline CDR1 and CDR2: MNHNS and SASEGT. The CDR3 sequence: CASRTRDRGDYGYTF. In DNA form, the CDR3 reads TGTGCCAGCAGAACCCGAGACAGAGGTGACTATGGCTACACCTTC.

J is TRBJ1-5 and V is TRBV2; tentative D call: TRBD1 (6 bases). Deletions cut 6 bases from V and 4 bases from J, with 16 bases between. CDR1 SNHLY and CDR2 FYNNEI come from the germline V gene. This CDR3 has 15 amino acids. The DNA of the CDR3 is TGTGCCAGCAGCCAGGGCCAGGGGTTGAATCAGCCCCAGCATTTT. Its translation is CASSQGQGLNQPQHF.

The V call is TRBV30, the J call TRBJ2-5; 12 bases are shared with TRBD2. The CDR3 is 15 amino acids. Losses at the gene ends were 6 bases for V and 3 bases for J; bases not matched to a gene: 8. Looked up from germline, CDR1 is GTSNPN and CDR2 is SVGIG (reference sequence). CDR3 sequence reads: CACSLAGGRKETQYF. CDR3 DNA sequence: TGTGCCTGCTCGCTAGCGGGGGGGCGGAAAGAGACCCAGTACTTC.

J is TRBJ2-7 and V is TRBV7-2, with D perhaps matching TRBD2 (7 bases). This CDR3 has 13 amino acids. Trimming took off 8 bases at V and 4 bases at J, with 15 bases between the two ends. Per the germline V gene, CDR1 is SGHTA and CDR2 is FQGNSA. This CDR3 reads CASGRGRRYEQYF. CDR3 coding DNA: TGTGCCAGCGGGCGGGGGCGAAGGTACGAGCAGTACTTC.

This clone was seen a handful of times. The chain recombines TRBV27 with TRBJ2-2, with 7 bases matching TRBD1. The germline V gene has CDR1 MNHEY and CDR2 SMNVEV (reference sequence). This CDR3 has 14 residues. The V and J ends lost 7 bases and 7 bases, in that order; junction bases with no gene match: 9. CDR3 sequence: CASTSRGQRGELFF. CDR3 nucleotide sequence: TGTGCCAGCACTTCGAGGGGGCAGCGCGGGGAGCTGTTTTTT.